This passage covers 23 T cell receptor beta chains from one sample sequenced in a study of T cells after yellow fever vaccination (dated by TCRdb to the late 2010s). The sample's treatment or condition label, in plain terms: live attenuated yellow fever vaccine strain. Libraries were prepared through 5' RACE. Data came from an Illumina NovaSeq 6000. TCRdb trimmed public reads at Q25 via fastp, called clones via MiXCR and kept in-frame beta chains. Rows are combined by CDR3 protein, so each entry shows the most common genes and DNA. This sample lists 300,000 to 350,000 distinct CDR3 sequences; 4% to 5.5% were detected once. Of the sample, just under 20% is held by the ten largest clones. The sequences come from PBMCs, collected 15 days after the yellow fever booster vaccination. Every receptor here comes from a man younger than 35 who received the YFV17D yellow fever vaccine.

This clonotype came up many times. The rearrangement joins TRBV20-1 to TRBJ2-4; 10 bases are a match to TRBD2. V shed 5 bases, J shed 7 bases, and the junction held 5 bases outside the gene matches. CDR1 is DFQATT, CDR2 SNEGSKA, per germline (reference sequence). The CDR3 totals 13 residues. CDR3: CSADRLAGNIQYF. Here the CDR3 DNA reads TGCAGTGCTGACCGACTAGCGGGTAACATTCAGTACTTC.

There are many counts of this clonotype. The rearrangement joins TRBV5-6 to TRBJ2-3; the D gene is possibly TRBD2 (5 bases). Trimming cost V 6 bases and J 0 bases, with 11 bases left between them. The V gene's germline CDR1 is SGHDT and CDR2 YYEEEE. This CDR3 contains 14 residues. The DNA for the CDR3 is TGTGCCAGCACCCCGGGGTCTAGCACAGATACGCAGTATTTT. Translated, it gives CASTPGSSTDTQYF.

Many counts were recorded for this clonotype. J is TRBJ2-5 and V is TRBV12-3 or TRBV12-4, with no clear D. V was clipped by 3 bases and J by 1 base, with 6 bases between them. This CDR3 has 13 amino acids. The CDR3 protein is CASSFNLQETQYF. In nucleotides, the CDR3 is TGTGCCAGCAGTTTTAACCTCCAAGAGACCCAGTACTTC.

As DNA, the CDR3 is TGTGCCATCAGTGTGGGTAATGAGCAGTTCTTC. Encoded protein: CAISVGNEQFF. The rearrangement links TRBV10-3 to TRBJ2-1; D remains unclear. Germline lookup yields CDR1 ENHRY and CDR2 SYGVKD. The CDR3 sequence is 11 residues long. Trimming removed 4 bases from V and 7 bases from J, with 5 bases in between.

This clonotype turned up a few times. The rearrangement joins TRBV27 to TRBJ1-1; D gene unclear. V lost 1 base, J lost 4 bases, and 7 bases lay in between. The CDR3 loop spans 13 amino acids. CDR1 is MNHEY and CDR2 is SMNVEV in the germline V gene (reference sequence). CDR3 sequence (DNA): TGTGCCAGCAGTTTATTGACCGGCACTGAAGCTTTCTTT. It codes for CASSLLTGTEAFF.

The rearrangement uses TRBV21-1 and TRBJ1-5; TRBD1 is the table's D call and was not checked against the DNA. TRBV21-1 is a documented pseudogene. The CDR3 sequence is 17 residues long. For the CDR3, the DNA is TGTGCCACTGTCCGGGGGGACAGGGGGTATAGCAATCAGCCCCAGCATTTT. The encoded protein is CATVRGDRGYSNQPQHF.

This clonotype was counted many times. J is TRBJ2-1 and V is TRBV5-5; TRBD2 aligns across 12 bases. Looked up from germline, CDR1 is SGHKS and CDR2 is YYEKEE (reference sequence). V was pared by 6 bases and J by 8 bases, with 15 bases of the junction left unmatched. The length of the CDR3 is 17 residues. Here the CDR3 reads CASIPYPLAGGRYEQFF. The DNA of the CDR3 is TGTGCCAGCATCCCCTACCCACTAGCGGGGGGCCGGTATGAGCAGTTCTTC.

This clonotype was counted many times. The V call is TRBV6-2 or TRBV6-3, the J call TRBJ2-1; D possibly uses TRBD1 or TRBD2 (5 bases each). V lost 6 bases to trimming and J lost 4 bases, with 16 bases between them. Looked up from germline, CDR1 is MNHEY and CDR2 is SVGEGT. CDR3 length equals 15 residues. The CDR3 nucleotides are TGTGCCAGCAGCTTTGGGACGGGAAAATACAATGAGCAGTTCTTC. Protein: CASSFGTGKYNEQFF.

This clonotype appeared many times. The CDR3 sequence is CASSFGTSGPYNEQFF. The CDR3, as DNA: TGTGCCAGCAGCTTCGGTACTAGCGGACCCTACAATGAGCAGTTCTTC. The chain uses TRBV7-8 and TRBJ2-1; 8 positions match TRBD2. Germline trimming cut 3 bases from V and 2 bases from J; bases unmatched to any gene: 6. CDR1 and CDR2 from the germline V gene are SGHVS and FQNEAQ. This CDR3 contains 16 residues.

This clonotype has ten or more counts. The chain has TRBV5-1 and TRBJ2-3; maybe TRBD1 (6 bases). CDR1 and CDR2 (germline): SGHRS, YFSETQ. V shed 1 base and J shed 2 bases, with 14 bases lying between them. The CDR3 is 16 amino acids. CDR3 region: CASSLLGHRSTDTQYF. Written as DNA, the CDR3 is TGCGCCAGCAGCTTGTTGGGACACAGATCCACAGATACGCAGTATTTT.

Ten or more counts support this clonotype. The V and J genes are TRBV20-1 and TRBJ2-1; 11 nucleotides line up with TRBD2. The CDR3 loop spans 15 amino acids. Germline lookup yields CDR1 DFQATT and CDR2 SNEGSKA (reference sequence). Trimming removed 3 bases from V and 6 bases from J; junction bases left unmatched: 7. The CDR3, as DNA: TGCAGTGCTAGCTCCCTAGCGGGGGGCGGCAATGAGCAGTTCTTC. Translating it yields CSASSLAGGGNEQFF.

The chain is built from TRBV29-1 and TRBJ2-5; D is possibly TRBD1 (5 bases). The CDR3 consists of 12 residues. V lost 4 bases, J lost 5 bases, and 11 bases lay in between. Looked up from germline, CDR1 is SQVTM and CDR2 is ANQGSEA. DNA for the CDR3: TGCAGCGTTGGTTGGGGCCGGGAGACCCAGTACTTC. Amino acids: CSVGWGRETQYF. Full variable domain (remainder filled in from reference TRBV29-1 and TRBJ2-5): SAVISQKPSRDICQRGTSLTIQCQVDSQVTMMFWYRQQPGQSLTLIATANQGSEATYESGFVIDKFPISRPNLTFSTLTVSNMSPEDSSIYLCSVGWGRETQYFGPGTRLLVL.

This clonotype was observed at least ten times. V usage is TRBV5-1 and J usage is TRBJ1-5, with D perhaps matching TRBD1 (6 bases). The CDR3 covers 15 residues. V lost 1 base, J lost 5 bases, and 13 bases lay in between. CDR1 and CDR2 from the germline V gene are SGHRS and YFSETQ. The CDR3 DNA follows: TGCGCCAGCAGCTTGACCGGGGGGGCAGATCAGCCCCAGCATTTT. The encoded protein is CASSLTGGADQPQHF. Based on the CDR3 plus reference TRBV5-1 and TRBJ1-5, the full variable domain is KAGVTQTPRYLIKTRGQQVTLSCSPISGHRSVSWYQQTPGQGLQFLFEYFSETQRNKGNFPGRFSGRQFSNSRSEMNVSTLELGDSALYLCASSLTGGADQPQHFGDGTRLSIL.

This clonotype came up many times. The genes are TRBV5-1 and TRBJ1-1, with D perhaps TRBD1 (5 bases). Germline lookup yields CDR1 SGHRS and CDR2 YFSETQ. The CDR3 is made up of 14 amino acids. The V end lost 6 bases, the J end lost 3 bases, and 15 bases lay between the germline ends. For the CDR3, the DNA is TGCGCCAGCACCCGGGGCTTCGAGGACACTGAAGCTTTCTTT. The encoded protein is CASTRGFEDTEAFF.

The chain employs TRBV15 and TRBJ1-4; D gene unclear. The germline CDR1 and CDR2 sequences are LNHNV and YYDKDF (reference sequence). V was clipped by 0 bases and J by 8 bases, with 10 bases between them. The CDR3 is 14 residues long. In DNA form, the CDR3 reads TGTGCCACCAGCAGAGATGTGGGTGAGGAAAAACTGTTTTTT. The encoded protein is CATSRDVGEEKLFF. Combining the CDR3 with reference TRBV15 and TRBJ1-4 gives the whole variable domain DAMVIQNPRYQVTQFGKPVTLSCSQTLNHNVMYWYQQKSSQAPKLLFHYYDKDFNNEADTPDNFQSRRPNTSFCFLDIRSPGLGDTAMYLCATSRDVGEEKLFFGSGTQLSVL.

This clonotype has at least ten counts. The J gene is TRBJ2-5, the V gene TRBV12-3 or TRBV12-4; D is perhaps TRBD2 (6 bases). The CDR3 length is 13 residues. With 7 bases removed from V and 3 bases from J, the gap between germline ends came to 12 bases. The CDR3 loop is CASTLRGEETQYF. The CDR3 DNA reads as TGTGCCAGCACACTTCGCGGGGAAGAGACCCAGTACTTC.

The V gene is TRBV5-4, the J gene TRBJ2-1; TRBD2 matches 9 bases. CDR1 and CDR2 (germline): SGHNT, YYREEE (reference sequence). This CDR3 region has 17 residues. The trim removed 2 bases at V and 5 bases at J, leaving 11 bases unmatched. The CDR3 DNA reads TGTGCCAGCAGCTTCCTACGACCTGGCGGGGGGGACAATGAGCAGTTCTTC. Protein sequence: CASSFLRPGGGDNEQFF.

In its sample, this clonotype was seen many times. The CDR3 sequence: CSARDRQAGNQETQYF. CDR3 bases: TGCAGTGCTAGAGATCGCCAAGCAGGAAACCAAGAGACCCAGTACTTC. The chain combines TRBV20-1 with TRBJ2-5; D gene unclear. V lost 0 bases, J lost 0 bases, and 14 bases lay in between. Germline CDR1 and CDR2: DFQATT and SNEGSKA (reference sequence). The CDR3 runs to 16 residues.

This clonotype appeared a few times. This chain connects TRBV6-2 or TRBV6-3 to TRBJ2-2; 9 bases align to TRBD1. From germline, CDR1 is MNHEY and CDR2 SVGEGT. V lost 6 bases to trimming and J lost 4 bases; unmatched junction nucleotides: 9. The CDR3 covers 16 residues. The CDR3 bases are TGTGCCAGCAGCTGGGGACAGGGACCTAGCACCGGGGAGCTGTTTTTT. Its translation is CASSWGQGPSTGELFF.

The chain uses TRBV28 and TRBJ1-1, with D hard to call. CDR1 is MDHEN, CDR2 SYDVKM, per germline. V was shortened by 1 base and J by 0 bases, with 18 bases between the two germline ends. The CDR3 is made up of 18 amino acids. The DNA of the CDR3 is TGTGCCAGCAGTTTATCAGCCTTAACCCGGACGGTGAACACTGAAGCTTTCTTT. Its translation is CASSLSALTRTVNTEAFF.

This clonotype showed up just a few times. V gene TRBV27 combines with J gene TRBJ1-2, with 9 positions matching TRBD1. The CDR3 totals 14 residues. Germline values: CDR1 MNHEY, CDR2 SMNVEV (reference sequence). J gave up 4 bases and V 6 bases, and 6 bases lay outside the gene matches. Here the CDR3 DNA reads TGTGCCAGCAGCCACAGGGGGCAAGGCTATGGCTACACCTTC. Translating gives CASSHRGQGYGYTF.

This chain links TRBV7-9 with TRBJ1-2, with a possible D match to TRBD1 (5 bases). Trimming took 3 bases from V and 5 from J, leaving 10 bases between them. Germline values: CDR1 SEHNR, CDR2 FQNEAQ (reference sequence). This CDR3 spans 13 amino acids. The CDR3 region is CASSFSGLYGYTF. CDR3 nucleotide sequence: TGTGCCAGCAGCTTTTCAGGGCTTTATGGCTACACCTTC.

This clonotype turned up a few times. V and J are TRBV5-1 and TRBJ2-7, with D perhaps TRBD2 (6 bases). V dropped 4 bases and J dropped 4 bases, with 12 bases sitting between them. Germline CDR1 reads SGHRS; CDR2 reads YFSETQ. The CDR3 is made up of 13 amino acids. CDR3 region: CASSSFGGYEQYF. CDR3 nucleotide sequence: TGCGCCAGCAGCAGCTTCGGAGGGTACGAGCAGTACTTC. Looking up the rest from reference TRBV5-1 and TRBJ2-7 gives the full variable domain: KAGVTQTPRYLIKTRGQQVTLSCSPISGHRSVSWYQQTPGQGLQFLFEYFSETQRNKGNFPGRFSGRQFSNSRSEMNVSTLELGDSALYLCASSSFGGYEQYFGPGTRLTVT.